This TCR beta chain was identified during a study of patients and donors after allogeneic stem cell transplantation. In TCRdb, the RT-PCR reads were re-called with MiXCR into one record per CDR3 protein. The table records roughly 190,000 distinct CDR3 sequences, around 41% of them present only once. V shed 4 bases, J shed 3 bases, and the junction held 12 bases outside the gene matches. Looked up from germline, CDR1 is SGDLS and CDR2 is YYNGEE. The CDR3 sequence is 17 residues long. The chain joins TRBV9 to TRBJ2-2; 7 bases map to TRBD2. Specimen: blood, either unsorted or a sorted T cell fraction (not recorded which). The origin of this receptor is a human donor who was either an allogeneic HSCT recipient or a stem cell or donor lymphocyte infusion donor (not recorded which). It is not recorded whose cells these are; they may come from a transplant donor. In DNA form, the CDR3 reads TGTGCCAGCAGCCCTCTTCTGGCTAGCGGATACACCGGGGAGCTGTTTTTT. It codes for CASSPLLASGYTGELFF.